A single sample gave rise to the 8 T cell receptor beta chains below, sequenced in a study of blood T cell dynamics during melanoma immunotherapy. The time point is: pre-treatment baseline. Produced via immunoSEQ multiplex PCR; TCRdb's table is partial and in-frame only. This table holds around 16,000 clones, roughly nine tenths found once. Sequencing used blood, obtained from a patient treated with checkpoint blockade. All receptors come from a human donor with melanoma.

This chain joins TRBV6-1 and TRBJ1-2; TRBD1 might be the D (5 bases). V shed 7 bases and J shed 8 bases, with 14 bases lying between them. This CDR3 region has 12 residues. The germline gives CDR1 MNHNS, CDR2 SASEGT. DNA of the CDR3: TGTGCCAGCACCGGGACCCCTGGAGGCTACACCTTC. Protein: CASTGTPGGYTF.

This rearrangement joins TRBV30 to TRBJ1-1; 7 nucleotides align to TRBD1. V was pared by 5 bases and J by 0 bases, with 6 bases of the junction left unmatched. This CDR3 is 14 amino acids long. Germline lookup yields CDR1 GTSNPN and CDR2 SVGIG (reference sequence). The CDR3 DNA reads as TGTGCCTGGTGGGACAGAAAATTGAACACTGAAGCTTTCTTT. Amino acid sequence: CAWWDRKLNTEAFF.

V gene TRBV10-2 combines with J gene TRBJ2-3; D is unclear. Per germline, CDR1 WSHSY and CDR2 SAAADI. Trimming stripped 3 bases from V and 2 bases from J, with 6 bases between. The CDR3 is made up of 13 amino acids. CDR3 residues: CASSDRITDTQYF. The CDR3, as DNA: TGCGCCAGCAGTGACAGAATCACAGATACGCAGTATTTT.

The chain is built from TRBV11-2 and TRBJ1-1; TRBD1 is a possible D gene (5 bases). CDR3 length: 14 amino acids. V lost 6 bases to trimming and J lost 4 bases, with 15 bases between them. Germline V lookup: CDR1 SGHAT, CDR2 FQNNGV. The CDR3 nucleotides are TGTGCCAGCAGGAAGAGGGGCGCGAGCACTGAAGCTTTCTTT. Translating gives CASRKRGASTEAFF.

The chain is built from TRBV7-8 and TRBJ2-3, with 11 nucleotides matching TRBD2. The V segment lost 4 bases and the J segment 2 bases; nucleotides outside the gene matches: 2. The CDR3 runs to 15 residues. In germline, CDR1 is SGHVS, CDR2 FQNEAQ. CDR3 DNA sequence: TGTGCCAGCAGCTCGGGACTAGCGGTCACAGATACGCAGTATTTT. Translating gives CASSSGLAVTDTQYF. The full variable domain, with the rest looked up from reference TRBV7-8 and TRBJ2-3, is GAGVSQSPRYKVAKRGQDVALRCDPISGHVSLFWYQQALGQGPEFLTYFQNEAQLDKSGLPSDRFFAERPEGSVSTLKIQRTQQEDSAVYLCASSSGLAVTDTQYFGPGTRLTVL.

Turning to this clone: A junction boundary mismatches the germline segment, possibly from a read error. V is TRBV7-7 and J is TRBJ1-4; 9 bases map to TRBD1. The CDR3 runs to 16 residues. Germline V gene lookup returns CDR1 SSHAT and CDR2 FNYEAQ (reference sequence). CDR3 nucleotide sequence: TGTGCTAGCAGCTCCGGGGGGACAGGGACTAATGAAAAACTGTTTTTT. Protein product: CASSSGGTGTNEKLFF.

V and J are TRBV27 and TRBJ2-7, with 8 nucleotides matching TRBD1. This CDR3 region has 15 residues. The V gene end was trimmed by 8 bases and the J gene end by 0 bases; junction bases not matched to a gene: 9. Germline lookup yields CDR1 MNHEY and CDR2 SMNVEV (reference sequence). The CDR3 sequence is CASGSTGARSYEQYF. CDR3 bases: TGTGCCAGCGGGTCGACAGGGGCCCGCTCCTACGAGCAGTACTTC.

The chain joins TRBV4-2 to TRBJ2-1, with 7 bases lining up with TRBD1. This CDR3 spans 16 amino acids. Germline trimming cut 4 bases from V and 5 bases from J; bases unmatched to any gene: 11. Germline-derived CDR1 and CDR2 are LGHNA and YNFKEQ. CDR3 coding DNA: TGTGCCAGCAGCCGACATATAACGGGGACAGACAATGAGCAGTTCTTC. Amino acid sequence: CASSRHITGTDNEQFF.